In this sample, the clone carrying this TCR beta chain turned up many times. What it binds is not known. Where libraries were unsorted, they were derived from 2 million PBMCs stored at -80 degrees C. Synthesis of cDNA was accomplished via 5'RACE employing 10-nucleotide random UMIs. TCRdb redid the calling of the 5' RACE reads with MiXCR, one entry per CDR3 protein. This sample has roughly 71,000 distinct CDR3 sequences; about 4.2% occur once, and the top ten carry 1% to 1.5%. This sample is drawn from a study of neurological immune-mediated disorders. Study outcomes and limitations: Patients with HTLV-1-associated myelopathy showed the most TCR clonal expansion. Those with multiple sclerosis showed the least, falling below healthy controls. None of the features examined (clinical or MRI) was associated with the multiple sclerosis repertoire cluster.

The sequenced material came from PBMCs. The source of this sequence is a young man with multiple sclerosis.

Here the CDR3 DNA reads TGTGCCAGCAGTGTGCCGACAGGGGCGTCTTTTGGTTCACCCCTCCACTTT. Protein sequence: CASSVPTGASFGSPLHF. The J gene is TRBJ1-6, the V gene TRBV6-6, with TRBD1 matching over 8 bases. The CDR3 spans 17 residues. The V gene end was trimmed by 5 bases and the J gene end by 9 bases; junction bases not matched to a gene: 15. Germline CDR1 reads MNHNY; CDR2 reads SVGAGI (reference sequence).